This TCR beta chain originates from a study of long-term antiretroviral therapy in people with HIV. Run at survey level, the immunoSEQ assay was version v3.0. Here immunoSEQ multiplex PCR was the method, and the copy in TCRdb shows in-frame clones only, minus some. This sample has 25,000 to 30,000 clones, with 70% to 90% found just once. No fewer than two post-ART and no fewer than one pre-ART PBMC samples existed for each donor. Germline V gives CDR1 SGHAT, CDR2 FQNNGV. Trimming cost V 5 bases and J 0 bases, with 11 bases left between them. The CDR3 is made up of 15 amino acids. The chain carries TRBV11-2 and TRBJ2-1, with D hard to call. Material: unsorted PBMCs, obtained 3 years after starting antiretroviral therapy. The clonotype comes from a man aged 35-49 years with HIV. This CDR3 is CASSQVRSSYNEQFF. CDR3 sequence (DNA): TGTGCCAGCAGCCAAGTCAGGAGCTCCTACAATGAGCAGTTCTTC.